This T cell receptor (beta chain) was observed in a study of regulatory T cells in long-lasting Graves disease. Trimming removed 6 bases from V and 4 bases from J, with 19 bases in between. This CDR3 spans 14 amino acids. CDR1 is DFQATT and CDR2 is SNEGSKA in the germline V gene (reference sequence). Described time point: newly diagnosed GD, antithyroid drugs for less than 3 months. From PBMCs, RNA was extracted and then used to make the TCR library. Through Arm-PCR of CDR3 regions and iRepertoire HTBI primers, TCR beta libraries were built. From the multiplex PCR reads, TCRdb called clonotypes with MiXCR, one entry per CDR3 protein. This sample has roughly 350,000 distinct CDR3 sequences, with about 17% found just once. A further study also used this sample, focusing on T cells in Graves' hyperthyroidism and ophthalmopathy. As reported in that work: Hyperthyroidism of Graves' type that showed no ophthalmopathy progression within 18 months was stable.

The receptor's source is a woman aged 18 to 35 with Graves disease. This sequence joins TRBV20-1 and TRBJ2-7; D possibly matches TRBD1 or TRBD2 (5 bases each). The sample was peripheral blood mononuclear cells (PBMCs), taken at new diagnosis, from a patient treated with antithyroid drugs. The CDR3, as DNA: TGCAGTGCCGGGGTTAAGGGGCACTCTTACGAGCAGTACTTC. Amino acid sequence: CSAGVKGHSYEQYF.